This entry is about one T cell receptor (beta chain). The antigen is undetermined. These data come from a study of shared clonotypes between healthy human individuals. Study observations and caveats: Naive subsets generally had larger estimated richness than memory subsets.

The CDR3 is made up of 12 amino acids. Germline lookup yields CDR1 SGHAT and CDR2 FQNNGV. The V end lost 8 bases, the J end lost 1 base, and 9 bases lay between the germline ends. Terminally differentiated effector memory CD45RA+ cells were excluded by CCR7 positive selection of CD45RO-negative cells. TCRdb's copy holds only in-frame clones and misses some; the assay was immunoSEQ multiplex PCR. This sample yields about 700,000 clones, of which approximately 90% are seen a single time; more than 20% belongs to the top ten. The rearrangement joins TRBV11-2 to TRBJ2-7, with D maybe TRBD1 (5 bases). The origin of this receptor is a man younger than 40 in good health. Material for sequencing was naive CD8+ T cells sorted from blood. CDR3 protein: CASAGNSYEQYF. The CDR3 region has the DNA TGTGCCAGCGCAGGGAATTCCTACGAGCAGTACTTC.